These T cell receptor beta chains were read from a single sample in a study of T cells after yellow fever vaccination. MiXCR, run by TCRdb on the 5' RACE reads, gives a single entry per CDR3 protein. The data contain just under 600,000 distinct CDR3 sequences, about 14% of them singletons. The source was PBMCs, collected on the day of the yellow fever booster vaccination. The receptors originated from a man aged 25 to 45 who received the YFV17D yellow fever vaccine. Both conserved end residues are part of each CDR3. D genes are given only for firm matches. Clone size is shown for a subset of rows, as once, few, many or a class of expanded clone.

V gene	D gene	clone size	J gene	CDR3 protein	CDR3 DNA
TRBV6-2/TRBV6-3	NA	NA	TRBJ2-7	CASRPSWQAEQYF	TGTGCCAGCAGACCCTCTTGGCAGGCCGAGCAGTACTTC
TRBV24-1	TRBD1	few	TRBJ2-2	CATRDRGDTGELFF	TGTGCCACCAGAGACAGGGGCGACACCGGGGAGCTGTTTTTT
TRBV15	NA	few	TRBJ2-7	CATSRVQATEQYF	TGTGCCACCAGCAGAGTACAGGCTACCGAGCAGTACTTC
TRBV27	TRBD2	NA	TRBJ2-2	CASSRRLAGVVGELFF	TGTGCCAGCAGTCGAAGACTAGCGGGAGTGGTTGGGGAGCTGTTTTTT
TRBV21-1	NA	few	TRBJ2-3	CASSKGSGMARTDTQYF	TGTGCCAGCAGCAAAGGTTCGGGGATGGCGCGCACAGATACGCAGTATTTT
TRBV25-1	NA	NA	TRBJ2-5	CASSGVGTLKETQYF	TGTGCCAGCAGTGGTGTCGGGACACTTAAAGAGACCCAGTACTTC
TRBV29-1	NA	few	TRBJ1-6	CSVPSTDNNSPLHF	TGCAGCGTCCCCTCGACAGACAATAATTCACCCCTCCACTTT
TRBV24-1	TRBD2	NA	TRBJ2-1	CATSDAGLAGNNEQFF	TGTGCCACCAGTGACGCGGGACTAGCGGGGAACAATGAGCAGTTCTTC
TRBV29-1	NA	few	TRBJ2-7	CSFRDLSSYEQYF	TGCAGCTTCCGGGACCTAAGCTCCTACGAGCAGTACTTC
TRBV5-1	TRBD2	NA	TRBJ2-1	CASSPISGRADEQFF	TGCGCCAGCAGCCCGATCAGCGGGAGGGCCGATGAGCAGTTCTTC
TRBV11-2	TRBD2	few	TRBJ2-1	CASSSKPLLAGVFNEQFF	TGTGCCAGCAGCTCCAAACCTCTTCTAGCGGGAGTTTTCAATGAGCAGTTCTTC
TRBV20-1	NA	NA	TRBJ1-5	CSAREVLGQPQHF	TGCAGTGCTAGAGAAGTGTTGGGTCAGCCCCAGCATTTT
TRBV4-2	TRBD2	NA	TRBJ2-7	CASSPAGTSGSKFTYEQYF	TGTGCCAGCAGCCCGGCCGGAACTAGCGGGAGTAAGTTCACCTACGAGCAGTACTTC
TRBV27	NA	NA	TRBJ2-1	CASSSDWYEQFF	TGTGCCAGCAGTTCCGACTGGTATGAGCAGTTCTTC
TRBV11-2	TRBD2	NA	TRBJ2-3	CASSLSGLDTDTQYF	TGTGCCAGCAGCTTGTCGGGACTAGACACAGATACGCAGTATTTT
TRBV7-6	TRBD2	NA	TRBJ2-7	CASSPWSGTTYEQYF	TGTGCCAGCAGCCCGTGGTCCGGGACTACGTACGAGCAGTACTTC
TRBV7-9	NA	NA	TRBJ2-7	CASSLLGNYKQYF	TGTGCCAGCAGCTTATTAGGGAACTACAAGCAGTACTTC
TRBV9	NA	few	TRBJ2-7	CASSPENSYEQYF	TGTGCCAGCAGCCCTGAGAACTCCTACGAGCAGTACTTC
TRBV6-2/TRBV6-3	NA	few	TRBJ2-7	CASSQMLGGNSYEQYF	TGTGCCAGCAGCCAAATGCTGGGGGGTAACTCCTACGAGCAGTACTTC
TRBV23-1	TRBD2	NA	TRBJ2-1	CASGRTSGSHEQFF	TGCGCCAGCGGAAGGACTAGCGGGAGTCATGAGCAGTTCTTC
TRBV5-1	NA	NA	TRBJ2-7	CASSLNGRAGEQYF	TGCGCCAGCAGCTTAAACGGCAGGGCTGGCGAGCAGTACTTC
TRBV7-2	TRBD1	many	TRBJ1-2	CASSFRDSYGYTF	TGTGCCAGCAGCTTCCGGGACAGCTATGGCTACACCTTC
TRBV20-1	NA	many	TRBJ2-1	CSASPHNSNEQFF	TGCAGTGCTAGTCCCCACAACTCCAATGAGCAGTTCTTC
TRBV20-1	NA	few	TRBJ2-7	CSARDGSRRQLLTYEQYF	TGCAGTGCTAGAGATGGGTCGAGGAGACAGCTTCTTACCTACGAGCAGTACTTC
TRBV20-1	NA	NA	TRBJ2-7	CSATEPSSYEQYF	TGCAGTGCTACGGAGCCTAGCAGCTACGAGCAGTACTTC
TRBV29-1	NA	few	TRBJ1-1	CSVVGVRGLNTEAFF	TGCAGCGTTGTGGGGGTAAGAGGGCTGAACACTGAAGCTTTCTTT
TRBV12-3/TRBV12-4	NA	few	TRBJ2-5	CASSPGDVGKETQYF	TGTGCCAGCAGCCCTGGTGATGTTGGGAAAGAGACCCAGTACTTC
TRBV5-1	NA	few	TRBJ2-3	CASSSQRLADTQYF	TGCGCCAGCAGCTCGCAGAGACTGGCAGATACGCAGTATTTT
TRBV6-2/TRBV6-3	NA	many	TRBJ2-2	CASISRTGNTGELFF	TGTGCCAGCATCTCGCGGACCGGAAACACCGGGGAGCTGTTTTTT
TRBV6-2/TRBV6-3	NA	few	TRBJ2-7	CASRPRPMGAPFTSKAYEQYF	TGTGCCAGCAGACCTAGACCGATGGGCGCACCCTTCACCTCAAAGGCTTACGAGCAGTACTTC